This T cell receptor (beta chain) was captured by sequencing in a study of T cells after yellow fever vaccination. Overall study results and limits: The appearance of a small share of clonotypes in both CD4 and CD8 compartments was observed. The study re-detected most primary-vaccination clones after the booster (under 97% CD4, 88% CD8).

This clonotype has more than one count but fewer than ten. Its antigen is unknown. Synthesis of TCR cDNA relied on 5'RACE template switching, which attached a universal primer site and UMIs. TCRdb re-analysed the 5' RACE reads in MiXCR, keeping a single row per CDR3 protein. The repertoire holds about 340,000 distinct CDR3 sequences, under 15% seen once, with 3% to 4% in the top ten. CDR3 length: 12 residues. V was cut by 2 bases and J by 3 bases, with 4 bases left in between. Germline V CDR1 and CDR2: LGHDT, YNNKEL (reference sequence). This sequence originates from a man aged 18 to 29 who received the YFV17D yellow fever vaccine. The V gene is TRBV3-1, the J gene TRBJ2-5; no clear D gene. This material consisted of CD4+ T cells sorted from PBMCs, taken 15 days after the yellow fever booster vaccination. This chain's CDR3 is CASSQSKETQYF. In nucleotides, the CDR3 is TGTGCCAGCAGCCAATCCAAAGAGACCCAGTACTTC.